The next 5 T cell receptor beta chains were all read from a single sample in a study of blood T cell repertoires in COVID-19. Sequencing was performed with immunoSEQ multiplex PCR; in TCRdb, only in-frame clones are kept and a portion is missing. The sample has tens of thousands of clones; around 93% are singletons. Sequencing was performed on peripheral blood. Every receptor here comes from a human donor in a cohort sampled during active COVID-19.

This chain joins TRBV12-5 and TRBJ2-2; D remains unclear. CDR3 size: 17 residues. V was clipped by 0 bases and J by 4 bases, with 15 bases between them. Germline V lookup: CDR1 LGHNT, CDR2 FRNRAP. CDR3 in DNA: TGTGCTAGTGGTTTGGTACTTTCCGTCCGAGTCACCGGGGAGCTGTTTTTT. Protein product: CASGLVLSVRVTGELFF.

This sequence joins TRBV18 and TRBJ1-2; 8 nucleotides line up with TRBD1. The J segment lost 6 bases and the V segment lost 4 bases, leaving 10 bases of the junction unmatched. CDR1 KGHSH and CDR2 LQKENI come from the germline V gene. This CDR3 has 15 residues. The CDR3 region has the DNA TGTGCCAGCTCACAACGGCAAACAGGGGGTAATGGCTACACCTTC. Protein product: CASSQRQTGGNGYTF. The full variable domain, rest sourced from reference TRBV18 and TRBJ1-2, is NAGVMQNPRHLVRRRGQEARLRCSPMKGHSHVYWYRQLPEEGLKFMVYLQKENIIDESGMPKERFSAEFPKEGPSILRIQQVVRGDSAAYFCASSQRQTGGNGYTFGSGTRLTVV.

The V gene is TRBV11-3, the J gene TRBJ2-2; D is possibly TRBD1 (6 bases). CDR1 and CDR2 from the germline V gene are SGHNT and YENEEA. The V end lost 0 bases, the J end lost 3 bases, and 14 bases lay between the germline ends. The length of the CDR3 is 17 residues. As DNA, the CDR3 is TGTGCCAGCAGCTTAGATATCCGGGACACCTACACCGGGGAGCTGTTTTTT. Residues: CASSLDIRDTYTGELFF.

For the CDR3, the DNA is TGCGCCAGCAGCGAGACAGGGTCGTTCGGGGAGCAGTACTTC. Its translation is CASSETGSFGEQYF. This rearrangement joins TRBV5-1 to TRBJ2-7, with 7 bases fitting TRBD1. The junction had 11 bases not matched to a gene; V was cut back by 4 bases and J by 7 bases. CDR3 length: 14 residues. Germline-derived CDR1 and CDR2 are SGHRS and YFSETQ. Filled out from reference TRBV5-1 and TRBJ2-7, the complete variable domain reads KAGVTQTPRYLIKTRGQQVTLSCSPISGHRSVSWYQQTPGQGLQFLFEYFSETQRNKGNFPGRFSGRQFSNSRSEMNVSTLELGDSALYLCASSETGSFGEQYFGPGTRLTVT.

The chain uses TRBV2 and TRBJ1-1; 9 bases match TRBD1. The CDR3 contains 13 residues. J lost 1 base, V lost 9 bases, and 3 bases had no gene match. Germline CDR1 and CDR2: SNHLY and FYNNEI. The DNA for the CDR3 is TGTGCCAGTGGGACAGGGAGGAACACTGAAGCTTTCTTT. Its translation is CASGTGRNTEAFF.